A selection of T cell receptor beta chains follows, all from one sample in a study of T cells in Graves' hyperthyroidism and ophthalmopathy. Using its own MiXCR run on the multiplex PCR reads, TCRdb lists one record per CDR3 protein. The table includes some 490,000 distinct CDR3 sequences, 20% to 25% detected once. Sample: blood. The receptors here all came from an older woman with Graves' ophthalmopathy. The CDR3 runs from the conserved cysteine through the conserved F or W. A D gene is named only where the DNA matches it firmly. Only some rows state a clone size, as once, few, many or a class for expanded clones.

v_gene	j_gene	d_gene	abundance	CDR3nt	CDR3aa
TRBV6-5	TRBJ2-2	NA	NA	TGTGCCAGCAGTTCCCTATCCGGGGAGCTGTTTTTT	CASSSLSGELFF
TRBV18	TRBJ2-7	NA	NA	TGTGCCAGCTCCCTGAGCTCCTACGGGCAGTACTTC	CASSLSSYGQYF
TRBV7-2	TRBJ2-3	NA	few	TGTGCCAGCAACCTGGGGGCCGATACGCAGTATTTT	CASNLGADTQYF
TRBV12-3/TRBV12-4	TRBJ2-5	TRBD2	few	TGTGCCAGCAGTAGTAGCGGGGGAACTTCTCGGACCCAGTACTTC	CASSSSGGTSRTQYF
TRBV6-8	TRBJ2-5	TRBD1	NA	TGTGCCAGCAGCCTCCTGGGGACAGGGGGAGAGACCCAGTACTTC	CASSLLGTGGETQYF
TRBV7-3	TRBJ2-1	TRBD2	many	TGTGCCAGCAGCTTAAGTAGCGGGGGACCCAATGAGCAGTTCTTC	CASSLSSGGPNEQFF
TRBV7-6	TRBJ1-5	TRBD1	NA	TGTGCCAGCAGCTTAGAAGGGGACAGGGCTTCGCCCCAGCATTTT	CASSLEGDRASPQHF
TRBV29-1	TRBJ2-1	NA	NA	TGCAGCGTTGACACCTCGAGGGCTAGACCCTACAATGAGCAGTTCTTC	CSVDTSRARPYNEQFF
TRBV6-1	TRBJ1-3	NA	NA	TGTGCCAGCAGTGAAGGTAGTCGGGTTAGACCGCGCTCTGGAAACACCATATATTTT	CASSEGSRVRPRSGNTIYF
TRBV30	TRBJ2-7	TRBD2	NA	TGTGCCTGGAGTCCGAACGGCGGGAGGGGAAACGAGCAGTACTTC	CAWSPNGGRGNEQYF
TRBV7-8	TRBJ2-7	NA	NA	TGTGCCAGCAGCTTAATGGGACAATCCTACGAGCAGTACTTC	CASSLMGQSYEQYF
TRBV24-1	TRBJ2-3	TRBD2	many	TGTGCCACCAGCAACAGCGGGACCCGCATAGATACGCAGTATTTT	CATSNSGTRIDTQYF
TRBV6-1	TRBJ2-5	NA	NA	TGTGCCAGCAGTTCGCCTAGGGTATTAGCTGTAAAAGAGACCCAGTACTTC	CASSSPRVLAVKETQYF
TRBV13	TRBJ2-7	TRBD1	few	TGTGCCAGCAGCCTAACTATGGGACAGGGCTCCTACGAGCAGTACTTC	CASSLTMGQGSYEQYF
TRBV7-9	TRBJ2-2	NA	few	TGTGCCAGCAGCTTACCACTAGGAGACCTTTACACCGGGGAGCTGTTTTTT	CASSLPLGDLYTGELFF
TRBV6-6	TRBJ2-1	NA	NA	TGTGCCAGCAGTTACTCCCATCGACCCCACAATGAGCAGTTCTTC	CASSYSHRPHNEQFF
TRBV20-1	TRBJ2-7	TRBD1	many	TGCAGTGCTAGAGGGACAGGGCACTACGAGCAGTACTTC	CSARGTGHYEQYF
TRBV20-1	TRBJ2-1	NA	NA	TGCAGTGCTAGTGACGGAGGGCGGGCGAATGAGCAGTTCTTC	CSASDGGRANEQFF
TRBV5-1	TRBJ1-2	TRBD1	NA	TGCGCCAGCAGCATCCCGCAGGGGGCGAAAGGCTACACCTTC	CASSIPQGAKGYTF
TRBV7-9	TRBJ2-7	TRBD2	few	TGTGCCAGCAGCCTAGGGGCGGGGGTTAGCGAGCAGTACTTC	CASSLGAGVSEQYF
TRBV7-2	TRBJ2-7	NA	many	TGTGCCAGCAGCTCCGGGCCCCTCTACGAGCAGTACTTC	CASSSGPLYEQYF
TRBV19	TRBJ2-2	NA	few	TGTGCCAGTCAGAAGTTAGCTACCGGGGAGCTGTTTTTT	CASQKLATGELFF
TRBV28	TRBJ2-7	TRBD2	few	TGTGCCAGCAGTTTTTCGACTAGCGGCTCCTACGAGCAGTACTTC	CASSFSTSGSYEQYF
TRBV12-3/TRBV12-4	TRBJ2-5	TRBD2	many	TGTGCCAGCAGTGCGACTAGCGGGAGAGAGACCCAGTACTTC	CASSATSGRETQYF
TRBV5-1	TRBJ2-7	NA	few	TGCGCCAGCAGCTTGGATGGAGACCTTGCCTACGAGCAGTACTTC	CASSLDGDLAYEQYF
TRBV2	TRBJ2-1	TRBD2	many	TGTGCCAGCAGTGAAAGGCGGGAGGGGTACAATGAGCAGTTCTTC	CASSERREGYNEQFF
TRBV6-1	TRBJ2-7	NA	NA	TGTGCCAGCAGCCCCGGGGCCAGACCCTACGAGCAGTACTTC	CASSPGARPYEQYF
TRBV2	TRBJ2-3	TRBD2	few	TGTGCCAGCAGCCTCAGCGGGAGTTCCCTTAGGGATACGCAGTATTTT	CASSLSGSSLRDTQYF
TRBV29-1	TRBJ2-7	NA	NA	TGCAGCGTCCAACGGGGACCCTACGAGCAGTACTTC	CSVQRGPYEQYF
TRBV3-1	TRBJ1-5	TRBD1	many	TGTGCCAGCTCACAAGGGACAGGCGGCAATCAGCCCCAGCATTTT	CASSQGTGGNQPQHF
TRBV11-2	TRBJ2-7	TRBD2	many	TGTGCCAGCAGCGATGCAATAGCGGGAAACACCTACGAGCAGTACTTC	CASSDAIAGNTYEQYF
TRBV12-3/TRBV12-4	TRBJ1-5	NA	many	TGTGCCAGCAGTTTATCTCGGCGAAGCAATCAGCCCCAGCATTTT	CASSLSRRSNQPQHF
TRBV3-1	TRBJ2-2	NA	NA	TGTGCCAGCAGCCAATGGTCGCGCACCGGGGAGCTGTTTTTT	CASSQWSRTGELFF
TRBV4-3	TRBJ2-2	NA	NA	TGCGCCAGCAGCCAAGAGGTAACCAGGGGCGCCGGGGAGCTGTTTTTT	CASSQEVTRGAGELFF
TRBV19	TRBJ1-1	NA	few	TGTGCCAGTAGTATAAACCGCGGAGTGAAGGGTTTGACTGAAGCTTTCTTT	CASSINRGVKGLTEAFF
TRBV7-8	TRBJ2-3	NA	NA	TGTGCCAGCAGCCAGGGGGGCCGCACAGATACGCAGTATTTT	CASSQGGRTDTQYF
TRBV20-1	TRBJ2-1	TRBD2	NA	TGCAGTGCTAGAGTAACTAGCGGGAACTCCTACAATGAGCAGTTCTTC	CSARVTSGNSYNEQFF
TRBV12-3/TRBV12-4	TRBJ2-3	TRBD2	NA	TGTGCCAGCTATTGGGGGGGGACTTTTGGCACAGATACGCAGTATTTT	CASYWGGTFGTDTQYF
TRBV12-5	TRBJ2-7	NA	NA	TGTGCTAGCGCCACTTTGGGCTACGAGCAGTACTTC	CASATLGYEQYF
TRBV11-2	TRBJ2-7	TRBD2	few	TGTGCCAGCAGCTTAATGGGACTATCCTCCTACGAGCAGTACTTC	CASSLMGLSSYEQYF
TRBV10-3	TRBJ2-7	TRBD2	NA	TGTGCCATCAGTGTGGCTAGCGGTCCCTACGAGCAGTACTTC	CAISVASGPYEQYF
TRBV6-2/TRBV6-3	TRBJ1-2	NA	many	TGTGCCAGCAACGGACTCCGAGGACACAGCGACTATGGCTACACCTTC	CASNGLRGHSDYGYTF
TRBV12-5	TRBJ1-1	NA	few	TGTGCTAGTTGCGGTCCGGGGGAGAACACTGAAGCTTTCTTT	CASCGPGENTEAFF
TRBV28	TRBJ2-7	TRBD2	NA	TGTGCCAGCAACCCCGGGGGGGGGGGCCTATTCCTCTACGAGCAGTACTTC	CASNPGGGGLFLYEQYF
TRBV19	TRBJ2-7	NA	NA	TGTGCCAGTAGCCTTATGGGGGGCTCAAACTACGAGCAGTACTTC	CASSLMGGSNYEQYF
TRBV11-2	TRBJ2-7	NA	few	TGTGCCAGCAGCTCCCGGGCCCTAACCTACGAGCAGTACTTC	CASSSRALTYEQYF
TRBV18	TRBJ2-5	NA	few	TGTGCCAGCGGCTCAGCGACCCGGGGAGAGACCCAGTACTTC	CASGSATRGETQYF
TRBV25-1	TRBJ2-2	TRBD1	NA	TGTGCCAGCAGTGTTGGGACAGGGGGGGGGGAGCTGTTTTTT	CASSVGTGGGELFF
TRBV2	TRBJ1-4	TRBD1	many	TGTGCCAGCAGCCCGGACAGGGGCAGCGAAAAACTGTTTTTT	CASSPDRGSEKLFF
TRBV7-3	TRBJ2-2	TRBD2	NA	TGTGCCAGCAGCCCGGGGGCAGCGGGAGTCGGGGAGCTGTTTTTT	CASSPGAAGVGELFF
TRBV27	TRBJ2-7	NA	few	TGTGCCAGCAGTTTCTCCGGGGGCACCTACGAGCAGTACTTC	CASSFSGGTYEQYF
TRBV9	TRBJ1-2	NA	NA	TGTGCCAGCAGCTCACGGGACACCTCCTATGGCTACACCTTC	CASSSRDTSYGYTF
TRBV24-1	TRBJ1-2	NA	many	TGTGCCACCAGTGCCTTCGGATATGGCTACACCTTC	CATSAFGYGYTF
TRBV20-1	TRBJ2-7	NA	few	TGCAGTGCTCACCGACAGGGAGGGGAGCAGTACTTC	CSAHRQGGEQYF
TRBV2	TRBJ1-3	TRBD1	few	TGTGCCAGCACCATAACAGGGGACTCTGGAAACACCATATATTTT	CASTITGDSGNTIYF
TRBV15	TRBJ2-1	NA	NA	TGTGCCACCCGAAGAGGACAGCAGTACAATGAGCAGTTCTTC	CATRRGQQYNEQFF
TRBV6-2/TRBV6-3	TRBJ2-7	TRBD2	NA	TGTGCCAGCCGAAGACTAGCGGGAGGGCCGACCTACGAGCAGTACTTC	CASRRLAGGPTYEQYF
TRBV6-1	TRBJ1-3	NA	few	TGTGCCAGCAGTCCGGACGGTGCGGGGGGAAACACCATATATTTT	CASSPDGAGGNTIYF
TRBV6-1	TRBJ2-5	NA	many	TGTGCCAGCAGTGAAGTATCGGGGGCAGAGACCCAGTACTTC	CASSEVSGAETQYF